This T cell receptor (beta chain) was observed in a study of technical replicates of blood from a few donors. Some clones are missing from TCRdb's copy, which holds only in-frame ones; the method was immunoSEQ multiplex PCR. Of some 77,000 clones listed, 86% were seen once; the top ten hold roughly 4.5%. The receptor was derived from a human donor in good health. Some clones in this sample may be carry-over from other donors' samples. Sequenced sample: PBMCs.

CDR3 in amino acids: CASSQDLATGANVLTF. The CDR3 region has the DNA TGCGCCAGCAGCCAAGATTTGGCAACCGGGGCCAACGTCCTGACTTTC. The chain couples TRBV4-3 to TRBJ2-6; D is unresolved. Trimming took 0 bases from V and 4 from J, leaving 10 bases between them. The CDR3 contains 16 residues. Looked up from germline, CDR1 is LGHNA and CDR2 is YSLEER.